The 17 T cell receptor beta chains below come from one sample, sequenced in a study of blood T cell repertoires in COVID-19. The data were produced by immunoSEQ multiplex PCR, yet TCRdb's version contains in-frame clones alone and is incomplete. Among over 85,000 clones listed, approximately 86% were seen once. The sequenced material came from peripheral blood. Receptors originate from a woman aged 45 to 65 with COVID-19, enrolled during active disease.

V gene TRBV9 combines with J gene TRBJ2-3, with a possible D match to TRBD1 (5 bases). CDR3 length: 16 amino acids. Trimming stripped 4 bases from V and 0 bases from J, with 15 bases between. Germline V gene data show CDR1 as SGDLS and CDR2 as YYNGEE. The CDR3 DNA follows: TGTGCCAGCAGCCTTGGGGCCCGCGAGAGCACAGATACGCAGTATTTT. Protein sequence: CASSLGARESTDTQYF.

The chain uses TRBV5-1 and TRBJ2-2; D uncertain. V lost 2 bases to trimming and J lost 0 bases, with 8 bases between them. Germline loops: CDR1 SGHRS, CDR2 YFSETQ. The CDR3 extends over 15 amino acids. The CDR3 DNA is TGCGCCAGCAGCTTAAGCATTCCGAACACCGGGGAGCTGTTTTTT. This encodes CASSLSIPNTGELFF. Together with reference TRBV5-1 and TRBJ2-2, the CDR3 gives the full variable domain: KAGVTQTPRYLIKTRGQQVTLSCSPISGHRSVSWYQQTPGQGLQFLFEYFSETQRNKGNFPGRFSGRQFSNSRSEMNVSTLELGDSALYLCASSLSIPNTGELFFGEGSRLTVL.

This sequence joins TRBV6-5 and TRBJ2-2; 7 bases are a match to TRBD2. Germline V gene lookup returns CDR1 MNHEY and CDR2 SVGAGI. With 5 bases clipped from V and 4 bases from J, the junction kept 4 bases outside the gene matches. The CDR3 contains 14 residues. The CDR3 region is CASSPSGGTGELFF. The DNA of the CDR3 is TGTGCCAGCAGTCCCTCGGGGGGCACCGGGGAGCTGTTTTTT.

This chain joins TRBV5-1 and TRBJ2-5; TRBD2 matches 11 bases. Trimming took 2 bases from V and 4 from J; bases not matched to a gene: 13. Germline V gives CDR1 SGHRS, CDR2 YFSETQ. The CDR3 extends over 18 amino acids. The CDR3 DNA reads as TGCGCCAGCAGCTTAACTAGCGGGGGTTCCGGGGTTGGAGAGACCCAGTACTTC. It translates to CASSLTSGGSGVGETQYF.

The chain couples TRBV6-4 to TRBJ1-1; 8 bases fit TRBD1. The CDR3 loop spans 17 amino acids. J lost 0 bases, V lost 11 bases, and 17 bases had no gene match. Germline lookup yields CDR1 MRHNA and CDR2 SNTAGT. The CDR3 loop reads CARSRQGQLGVNTEAFF. The DNA for the CDR3 is TGTGCCCGCTCCCGACAGGGGCAATTGGGCGTGAACACTGAAGCTTTCTTT.

The chain couples TRBV6-5 to TRBJ1-1; no definite D call. V was trimmed by 0 bases and J by 5 bases, leaving 7 bases between them. Per germline, CDR1 MNHEY and CDR2 SVGAGI. This CDR3 spans 13 amino acids. CDR3 DNA: TGTGCCAGCAGTTACTCCTGGAGGACTGAAGCTTTCTTT. This sequence encodes CASSYSWRTEAFF.

A few counts support this clone. The genes are TRBV6-4 and TRBJ2-7; 7 bases map to TRBD1. CDR3 size: 14 residues. Germline V lookup: CDR1 MRHNA, CDR2 SNTAGT. After removal of 11 bases from V and 0 bases from J, the junction contained 10 bases not matched to a gene. The CDR3 here is CAGQDRESSYEQYF. Written as DNA, the CDR3 is TGTGCCGGACAAGACAGGGAATCCTCCTACGAGCAGTACTTC.

The genes are TRBV12-3 or TRBV12-4 and TRBJ2-7, with a possible D match to TRBD1 (5 bases). Trimming cost V 3 bases and J 3 bases, with 9 bases left between them. CDR3 length: 13 amino acids. CDR3 nucleotides: TGTGCCAGCAGTTTCCCAGGGTTCTACGAGCAGTACTTC. Protein: CASSFPGFYEQYF.

The DNA of the CDR3 is TGTGCCAGCAGGACCCAGGGATTTCGCTATGGCTACACCTTC. As protein: CASRTQGFRYGYTF. The chain recombines TRBV28 with TRBJ1-2; possibly TRBD1 for D (5 bases). CDR3 length: 14 amino acids. V dropped 6 bases and J dropped 4 bases, with 15 bases sitting between them. The germline V gene encodes CDR1 MDHEN and CDR2 SYDVKM.

The chain joins TRBV2 to TRBJ2-5; 9 nucleotides match TRBD2. V shed 6 bases and J 10 bases; nucleotides not matched to a gene: 15. The CDR3 consists of 15 residues. Germline V gene lookup returns CDR1 SNHLY and CDR2 FYNNEI. CDR3 sequence (DNA): TGTGCCAGCAGCCTAAGAACGAGCGGGGGGCGCGGCCAGTACTTC. This sequence encodes CASSLRTSGGRGQYF.

J is TRBJ1-1 and V is TRBV25-1; tentatively, D is TRBD1 (5 bases). The germline gives CDR1 MGHDK, CDR2 SYGVNS. Between the trimmed V and J ends, which lost 3 bases and 11 bases, there was a span of 13 bases. This CDR3 region has 12 residues. CDR3 amino acids: CASSEWGRDAFF. The CDR3 DNA is TGTGCCAGCAGTGAGTGGGGCAGGGATGCTTTCTTT.

This CDR3 reads CASSPRTSGGPEQFF. CDR3 DNA: TGTGCCAGCAGCCCCCGGACTAGCGGGGGACCTGAGCAGTTCTTC. V usage is TRBV7-9 and J usage is TRBJ2-1, with 13 positions matching TRBD2. CDR1 and CDR2 (germline): SEHNR, FQNEAQ (reference sequence). The CDR3 has 15 residues. V was pared by 5 bases and J by 9 bases, with 7 bases of the junction left unmatched.

The chain carries TRBV6-7 and TRBJ1-5; D might be TRBD1 (5 bases). Being an ORF, TRBV6-7 has a function that is uncertain. The CDR3 is made up of 16 amino acids. Trimming took off 4 bases at V and 0 bases at J, with 13 bases between the two ends. The CDR3 here is CASSCQTEYSNQPQHF. The DNA for the CDR3 is TGTGCCAGCAGTTGCCAGACAGAGTATAGCAATCAGCCCCAGCATTTT.

The chain couples TRBV30 to TRBJ2-3; TRBD2 matches 8 bases. The CDR3 is made up of 12 amino acids. V was pared by 4 bases and J by 9 bases, with 6 bases of the junction left unmatched. Germline V lookup: CDR1 GTSNPN, CDR2 SVGIG (reference sequence). The CDR3 sequence: CAWKAGGPTQYF. The CDR3 nucleotides read TGTGCCTGGAAGGCGGGGGGACCAACGCAGTATTTT.

V is TRBV3-1 (or the pseudogene TRBV3-2) and J is TRBJ2-3; D is unclear. The CDR3 totals 15 residues. Germline CDR1 reads LGHDT; CDR2 reads YNNKEL (reference sequence). V lost 0 bases to trimming and J lost 2 bases, with 9 bases between them. The CDR3 region is CASSQDMADTDTQYF. CDR3 nucleotide sequence: TGTGCCAGCAGCCAAGACATGGCTGACACAGATACGCAGTATTTT.

V and J are TRBV2 and TRBJ1-1; D unclear. From germline, CDR1 is SNHLY and CDR2 FYNNEI. V was pared by 7 bases and J by 5 bases, with 17 bases between. This CDR3 has 14 residues. CDR3 bases: TGTGCCAGCAACTCCCCCCCCGCGGTGACTGAAGCTTTCTTT. Protein: CASNSPPAVTEAFF.

V is TRBV2 and J is TRBJ2-7, with 8 bases fitting TRBD1. The CDR3 is 15 residues long. Germline CDR1 SNHLY, CDR2 FYNNEI. V was pared by 3 bases and J by 5 bases, with 9 bases of the junction left unmatched. The CDR3 nucleotides read TGTGCCAGCAGTGAGGACCGGGACAGGAGTAACGAGCAGTACTTC. As protein: CASSEDRDRSNEQYF.